The T cell receptor beta chain under discussion was sequenced for a study of T-cell reconstitution after alpha-beta-depleted transplantation in children. Unique molecular identifiers were used in preparing the TCRbeta library. TCRdb passed the PCR reads through MiXCR, listing each CDR3 protein once. The sample yields more than 550,000 distinct CDR3 sequences, about 10% seen once. The starting material was PBMCs from the stem cell graft donor, obtained from the stem cell graft. The clonotype comes from a human donor who donated a stem cell graft to a child with acute myeloid leukemia.

The CDR3 sequence is CASSFGLAGGGDTQYF. For the CDR3, the DNA is TGTGCCAGCAGCTTCGGACTAGCGGGCGGAGGCGATACGCAGTATTTT. The chain is built from TRBV7-9 and TRBJ2-3; 11 nucleotides match TRBD2. The CDR3 has 16 amino acids. V shed 3 bases and J 6 bases; nucleotides not matched to a gene: 8. The V gene's germline CDR1 is SEHNR and CDR2 FQNEAQ (reference sequence). Full variable domain (rest looked up from reference TRBV7-9 and TRBJ2-3): DTGVSQNPRHKITKRGQNVTFRCDPISEHNRLYWYRQTLGQGPEFLTYFQNEAQLEKSRLLSDRFSAERPKGSFSTLEIQRTEQGDSAMYLCASSFGLAGGGDTQYFGPGTRLTVL.